One and the same sample provided the 26 T cell receptor beta chains below, sequenced in a study of blood T cell repertoires in COVID-19. Using immunoSEQ multiplex PCR, the repertoire was profiled, and TCRdb retains in-frame clones only, with some absent. The sample comprises tens of thousands of clones, roughly nine tenths of which are singletons, and about 13% rests with the top ten. Input material: peripheral blood. The receptors shown here come from a human donor in a cohort sampled during active COVID-19.

The chain couples TRBV30 to TRBJ1-1; maybe TRBD1 (6 bases). Trimming took 0 bases from V and 4 from J, leaving 15 bases between them. Per the germline V gene, CDR1 is GTSNPN and CDR2 is SVGIG (reference sequence). CDR3 length: 15 residues. CDR3 bases: TGTGCCTGGAGTGTACCGTCAGGGGTGCCCACTGAAGCTTTCTTT. Its translation: CAWSVPSGVPTEAFF.

This chain links TRBV27 with TRBJ1-5; 7 nucleotides align to TRBD1. The V gene end was trimmed by 5 bases and the J gene end by 6 bases; junction bases not matched to a gene: 7. The CDR3 is 14 amino acids. CDR1 is MNHEY and CDR2 is SMNVEV in the germline V gene (reference sequence). The CDR3 sequence: CASSPSEGAQPQHF. The CDR3 DNA sequence: TGTGCCAGCAGTCCCAGTGAGGGGGCTCAGCCCCAGCATTTT.

J is TRBJ2-1 and V is TRBV18; 9 positions match TRBD1. Germline trimming cut 5 bases from V and 3 bases from J; bases unmatched to any gene: 2. This CDR3 comprises 14 residues. Germline V gene sequence: CDR1 KGHSH, CDR2 LQKENI. For the CDR3, the DNA is TGTGCCAGCTCAGGGACAGGGTACTACAATGAGCAGTTCTTC. Translated: CASSGTGYYNEQFF.

The genes are TRBV30 and TRBJ2-3; TRBD2 aligns across 8 bases. The CDR3 runs 16 residues. V was clipped by 1 base and J by 5 bases; unmatched bases: 11. Germline CDR1 and CDR2: GTSNPN and SVGIG (reference sequence). The CDR3 is CAWSGGVAGLIDTQYF. As DNA, the CDR3 is TGTGCCTGGAGTGGGGGTGTAGCGGGGCTTATAGATACGCAGTATTTT.

The chain links TRBV29-1 to TRBJ2-1; possibly TRBD2 for D (5 bases). The V gene's germline CDR1 is SQVTM and CDR2 ANQGSEA. With 7 bases removed from V and 6 bases from J, the gap between germline ends came to 13 bases. The CDR3 runs 12 residues. Here the CDR3 reads CSARSTSNEQFF. The CDR3 DNA reads as TGCAGCGCTCGGTCAACTAGCAATGAGCAGTTCTTC.

Here the CDR3 DNA reads TGTGCCAGCTCACCACAAGCCGGGACAGGTCCTCCCTACGAGCAGTACTTC. Protein product: CASSPQAGTGPPYEQYF. V usage is TRBV18 and J usage is TRBJ2-7, with 8 bases aligning to TRBD1. In germline, CDR1 is KGHSH, CDR2 LQKENI. Germline trimming cut 1 base from V and 2 bases from J; bases unmatched to any gene: 10. The CDR3 contains 17 residues. Looking up the rest from reference TRBV18 and TRBJ2-7 gives the full variable domain: NAGVMQNPRHLVRRRGQEARLRCSPMKGHSHVYWYRQLPEEGLKFMVYLQKENIIDESGMPKERFSAEFPKEGPSILRIQQVVRGDSAAYFCASSPQAGTGPPYEQYFGPGTRLTVT.

This rearrangement joins TRBV7-3 to TRBJ1-5; D is perhaps TRBD1 (6 bases). The length of the CDR3 is 13 residues. Trimming stripped 5 bases from V and 6 bases from J, with 11 bases between. From germline, CDR1 is SGHTA and CDR2 FQGTGA. The CDR3 bases are TGTGCCAGCAGCCCCGAAGGGGGTCAGCCCCAGCATTTT. Translating gives CASSPEGGQPQHF.

The rearrangement joins TRBV4-1 to TRBJ2-1, with D perhaps TRBD1 (6 bases). The length of the CDR3 is 14 residues. The germline V gene has CDR1 MGHRA and CDR2 YSYEKL. Trimming stripped 0 bases from V and 10 bases from J, with 13 bases between. The CDR3 is CASSQDGRTEEQFF. The CDR3 DNA reads TGCGCCAGCAGCCAAGACGGCAGGACAGAAGAGCAGTTCTTC.

The rearrangement uses TRBV2 and TRBJ2-2, with D unclear. The V end lost 6 bases, the J end lost 2 bases, and 13 bases lay between the germline ends. CDR3 length equals 15 residues. The germline CDR1 and CDR2 sequences are SNHLY and FYNNEI. CDR3 coding DNA: TGTGCCAGCAGCCTCGGGTCAGCTAACACCGGGGAGCTGTTTTTT. Translating it yields CASSLGSANTGELFF. The full variable domain, completed using reference TRBV2 and TRBJ2-2, is EPEVTQTPSHQVTQMGQEVILRCVPISNHLYFYWYRQILGQKVEFLVSFYNNEISEKSEIFDDQFSVERPDGSNFTLKIRSTKLEDSAMYFCASSLGSANTGELFFGEGSRLTVL.

This sequence joins TRBV3-1 (or the pseudogene TRBV3-2) and TRBJ2-7, with 11 bases matching TRBD2. From germline, CDR1 is LGHDT and CDR2 YNNKEL (reference sequence). This CDR3 contains 16 residues. The V and J ends lost 0 bases and 6 bases, in that order; junction bases with no gene match: 7. In nucleotides, the CDR3 is TGTGCCAGCAGCCAAGAGTCACTAGCGGGAGTAGGCGAGCAGTACTTC. Amino acids: CASSQESLAGVGEQYF.

This clone was detected only a few times. The V call is TRBV6-4, the J call TRBJ2-1, with 8 bases fitting TRBD2. This CDR3 spans 13 amino acids. Germline-derived CDR1 and CDR2 are MRHNA and SNTAGT. The J segment lost 6 bases and the V segment lost 2 bases, leaving 0 bases of the junction unmatched. The CDR3 sequence: CASSDGTSNEQFF. The CDR3 nucleotides read TGTGCCAGCAGTGACGGGACTAGCAATGAGCAGTTCTTC.

This chain links TRBV28 with TRBJ1-5; D call uncertain. V lost 5 bases, J lost 0 bases, and 14 bases lay in between. The CDR3 has 16 amino acids. The germline V gene has CDR1 MDHEN and CDR2 SYDVKM. CDR3 in amino acids: CASSKSPVYSNQPQHF. Here the CDR3 DNA reads TGTGCCAGCAGTAAATCTCCTGTTTATAGCAATCAGCCCCAGCATTTT. The whole variable domain, remainder taken from reference TRBV28 and TRBJ1-5, is DVKVTQSSRYLVKRTGEKVFLECVQDMDHENMFWYRQDPGLGLRLIYFSYDVKMKEKGDIPEGYSVSREKKERFSLILESASTNQTSMYLCASSKSPVYSNQPQHFGDGTRLSIL.

This chain joins TRBV5-1 and TRBJ2-2; 12 nucleotides line up with TRBD2. The CDR3 runs to 16 residues. Germline values: CDR1 SGHRS, CDR2 YFSETQ. V dropped 4 bases and J dropped 4; count of bases not matched to a gene: 5. Written as DNA, the CDR3 is TGCGCCAGCAGCCCGGGACTAGCGGGTGCCACCGGGGAGCTGTTTTTT. This encodes CASSPGLAGATGELFF.

CDR3 in amino acids: CASSGEQGYSTEAFF. CDR3 in DNA: TGTGCCAGCAGCGGGGAACAGGGTTATAGCACTGAAGCTTTCTTT. V gene TRBV7-8 combines with J gene TRBJ1-1; weak D call: TRBD1 (6 bases). Germline-derived CDR1 and CDR2 are SGHVS and FQNEAQ. There are 15 residues in the CDR3. With 5 bases removed from V and 4 bases from J, the gap between germline ends came to 17 bases.

The chain joins TRBV19 to TRBJ1-5; unclear D gene. The CDR3 loop spans 15 amino acids. Germline V gene data show CDR1 as LNHDA and CDR2 as SQIVND (reference sequence). V was clipped by 3 bases and J by 3 bases, with 12 bases between them. The CDR3 region has the DNA TGTGCCAGTAGTATGGGAGGAGACATCAATCAGCCCCAGCATTTT. It translates to CASSMGGDINQPQHF.

The chain uses TRBV7-9 and TRBJ1-1; D unclear. CDR1 is SEHNR and CDR2 is FQNEAQ in the germline V gene (reference sequence). CDR3 size: 15 residues. Trimming left V 8 bases short and J 0 bases short, with 16 bases between. In DNA, the CDR3 is TGTGCCAGCCTACGTCGAGGCGTCATGAACACTGAAGCTTTCTTT. Its protein product is CASLRRGVMNTEAFF.

The chain is built from TRBV12-5 and TRBJ1-2; perhaps TRBD1 as D (6 bases). Germline V gene sequence: CDR1 LGHNT, CDR2 FRNRAP. Deletions cut 2 bases from V and 4 bases from J, with 14 bases between. The CDR3 loop spans 15 amino acids. The CDR3: CASGLPQGTSYGYTF. The CDR3 region has the DNA TGTGCTAGTGGTTTGCCCCAAGGGACATCCTATGGCTACACCTTC.

The chain employs TRBV19 and TRBJ2-1; 11 bases agree with TRBD2. V gave up 3 bases and J gave up 1 base; unmatched junction bases: 2. Germline V gene lookup returns CDR1 LNHDA and CDR2 SQIVND (reference sequence). This CDR3 contains 16 residues. This CDR3 reads CASSIRLAGSYNEQFF. CDR3 coding DNA: TGTGCCAGTAGTATTAGACTAGCGGGGTCCTACAATGAGCAGTTCTTC.

The V gene is TRBV19, the J gene TRBJ2-2; 8 bases align to TRBD1. V lost 1 base, J lost 3 bases, and 13 bases stayed unmatched. This CDR3 contains 19 residues. The germline gives CDR1 LNHDA, CDR2 SQIVND (reference sequence). CDR3 protein: CASSIGGRGQGRDTGELFF. Written as DNA, the CDR3 is TGTGCCAGTAGTATAGGCGGCAGGGGGCAGGGTCGCGACACCGGGGAGCTGTTTTTT.

The CDR3 region is CASSGADRAYNEQFF. CDR3 bases: TGTGCCAGCAGCGGAGCCGACAGGGCTTACAATGAGCAGTTCTTC. V gene TRBV9 combines with J gene TRBJ2-1; 7 nucleotides agree with TRBD1. This CDR3 has 15 residues. Germline values: CDR1 SGDLS, CDR2 YYNGEE. V shed 3 bases, J shed 4 bases, and the junction held 7 bases outside the gene matches.

This CDR3 reads CASSPPGAYEQYF. DNA of the CDR3: TGTGCCAGCTCACCACCGGGGGCGTACGAGCAGTACTTC. This chain links TRBV18 with TRBJ2-7, with TRBD1 as a possible D gene (6 bases). There are 13 residues in the CDR3. V was clipped by 0 bases and J by 4 bases, with 7 bases between them. CDR1 and CDR2 (germline): KGHSH, LQKENI.

This chain joins TRBV19 and TRBJ1-5; 7 nucleotides match TRBD1. J lost 5 bases, V lost 3 bases, and 1 base had no gene match. This CDR3 contains 13 residues. Germline V CDR1 and CDR2: LNHDA, SQIVND (reference sequence). The CDR3 DNA sequence: TGTGCCAGTAGTATCCAGGGGGATCAGCCCCAGCATTTT. Protein: CASSIQGDQPQHF.

J is TRBJ1-6 and V is TRBV3-1 (or the pseudogene TRBV3-2), with D perhaps TRBD1 (5 bases). Germline values: CDR1 LGHDT, CDR2 YNNKEL (reference sequence). CDR3 length: 15 residues. V lost 0 bases, J lost 14 bases, and 17 bases lay in between. DNA for the CDR3: TGTGCCAGCAGCCAAGATAAGGGGCCCCCCGATTCCCTCCACTTT. Its translation: CASSQDKGPPDSLHF.

The gene calls are TRBV18 and TRBJ1-1, with 10 bases that match TRBD1. The CDR3 has 15 amino acids. With 4 bases clipped from V and 6 bases from J, the junction kept 8 bases outside the gene matches. Germline V gene lookup returns CDR1 KGHSH and CDR2 LQKENI. For the CDR3, the DNA is TGTGCCAGCTCACGCCCGACAGGGGGCCCGTCTGAAGCTTTCTTT. Protein sequence: CASSRPTGGPSEAFF.

The chain recombines TRBV7-3 with TRBJ2-7; 11 bases match TRBD2. The CDR3 has 16 residues. Germline values: CDR1 SGHTA, CDR2 FQGTGA. Trimming removed 0 bases from V and 6 bases from J; junction bases left unmatched: 7. Written as DNA, the CDR3 is TGTGCCAGCAGCTTAACCGTCGGGACTAGCGGTACCGAGCAGTACTTC. This gives the protein CASSLTVGTSGTEQYF. Drawing the rest from reference TRBV7-3 and TRBJ2-7, the complete variable domain is GAGVSQTPSNKVTEKGKYVELRCDPISGHTALYWYRQSLGQGPEFLIYFQGTGAADDSGLPNDRFFAVRPEGSVSTLKIQRTERGDSAVYLCASSLTVGTSGTEQYFGPGTRLTVT.

The rearrangement joins TRBV4-2 to TRBJ2-2; a weak D match, TRBD2 (6 bases). CDR3 size: 16 residues. Deletions cut 0 bases from V and 0 bases from J, with 8 bases between. CDR1 and CDR2 (germline): LGHNA, YNFKEQ. The CDR3 DNA reads TGTGCCAGCAGCCAAGAGGCTAGCGCGAACACCGGGGAGCTGTTTTTT. Translating gives CASSQEASANTGELFF.